This TCR beta chain was recorded in a study of CXCR3-negative and CXCR3-positive naive CD8 T cells. Each CD8+ T cell subset was sorted in triplicate, about 270,000 cells each. Regarding this clonotype: The antigen remains undetermined.

CDR1 MGHRA and CDR2 YSYEKL come from the germline V gene. The CDR3 length is 16 residues. Study results and limitations: Memory cells showed distinct TRBV-TRBJ patterns, while the two naive subsets matched. Both naive subsets had comparably high diversity; memory CD8+ cells much lower. Naive CXCR3-positive cells had TRB CDR3s more hydrophobic than those of CXCR3-negative naive cells.

UMI labels and 5' RACE were used to prepare the TRB cDNA libraries. Following a re-call of the 5' RACE reads, TCRdb has one entry per CDR3 protein and lacks DNA. Its table lists about 150,000 distinct CDR3 sequences. The material sequenced was naive CXCR3+ CD8+ T cells from blood. This sample's subset: CD45RO-CCR7+CD27+CD95- naive CD8+ T cells expressing CXCR3 (TNR3+). The TCR sequence derives from a human donor in good health. Some clones in this sample may be carry-over from other donors' samples. This chain uses TRBV4-1 with TRBJ2-7; TCRdb calls TRBD1, which cannot be checked without DNA. This CDR3 is CASSLLPSTGSNEQYF.